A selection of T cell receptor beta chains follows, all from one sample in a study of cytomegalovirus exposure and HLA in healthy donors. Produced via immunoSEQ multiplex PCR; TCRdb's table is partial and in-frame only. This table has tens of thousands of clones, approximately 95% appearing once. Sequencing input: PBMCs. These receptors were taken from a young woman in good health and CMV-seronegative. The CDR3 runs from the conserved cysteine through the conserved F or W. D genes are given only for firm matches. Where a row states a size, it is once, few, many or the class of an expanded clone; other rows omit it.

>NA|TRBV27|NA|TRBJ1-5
TGTGCCAGCAGTTTAAGAGATAGCAATCAGCCCCAGCATTTT
CASSLRDSNQPQHF
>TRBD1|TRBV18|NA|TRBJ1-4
TGTGCCAGCTCACCGGACAGGGAGGTCGGGAAACTGTTTTTT
CASSPDREVGKLFF
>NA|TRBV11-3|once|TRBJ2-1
TGTGCCAGCAGCTTAGTACGGAGCGCCTACAATGAGCAGTTCTTC
CASSLVRSAYNEQFF
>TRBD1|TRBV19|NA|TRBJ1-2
TGTGCCAGTAGTATAGAGGGACAGGGGGCGCGCGGCTATGGCTACACCTTC
CASSIEGQGARGYGYTF
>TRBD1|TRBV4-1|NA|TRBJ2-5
TGCGCCAGCAGCGGCGGACAGGCCCCTATGGGCCAAGAGACCCAGTACTTC
CASSGGQAPMGQETQYF
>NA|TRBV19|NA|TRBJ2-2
TGTGCCAGTACAGTTGTCCAGAATACCGGGGAGCTGTTTTTT
CASTVVQNTGELFF
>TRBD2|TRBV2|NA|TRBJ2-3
TGTGCCAGCAGTGCGGGGGGAAGAGATACGCAGTATTTT
CASSAGGRDTQYF
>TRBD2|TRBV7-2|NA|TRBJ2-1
TGTGCCAGCAGCTTTAGAATCCGTTGGGCAGGGACTAACAATGAGCAGTTCTTC
CASSFRIRWAGTNNEQFF
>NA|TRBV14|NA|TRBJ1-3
TGTGCCAGCAGCCCAACGTTTTGGCCCACTGGAAACACCATATATTTT
CASSPTFWPTGNTIYF
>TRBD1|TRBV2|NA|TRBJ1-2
TGTGCCAGCAGTCCAGACAGGGCCGATGGCTACACCTTC
CASSPDRADGYTF
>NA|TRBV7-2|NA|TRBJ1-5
TGTGCCAGCAGCTTAGTCGGGTATAGCAATCAGCCCCAGCATTTT
CASSLVGYSNQPQHF
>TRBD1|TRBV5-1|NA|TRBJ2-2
TGCGCCAGCAACCGGGACAGATTCACCGGGGAGCTGTTTTTT
CASNRDRFTGELFF
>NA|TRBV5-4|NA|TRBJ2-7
TGTGCCAGCAGCTTTTCTCGAGGGTCAGGCTACGAGCAGTACTTC
CASSFSRGSGYEQYF
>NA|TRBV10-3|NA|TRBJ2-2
TGTGCCATCAGTGACAGGGCCGGGGAGCTGTTTTTT
CAISDRAGELFF
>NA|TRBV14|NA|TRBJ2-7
TGTGCCAGCAGCCAAGGATCAGGCTACTACGAGCAGTACTTC
CASSQGSGYYEQYF
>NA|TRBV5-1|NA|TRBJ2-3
TGCGCCAGCGGGGGACTTAGCACAGATACGCAGTATTTT
CASGGLSTDTQYF
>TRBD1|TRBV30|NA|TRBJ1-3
TGTGCCTGGAGTGAGGGAGCCGGGACAGGGCGAGGAAACACCATATATTTT
CAWSEGAGTGRGNTIYF